The source of this T cell receptor (beta chain) is a study of regulatory T cells in long-lasting Graves disease. Study-level results: Comparison showed that persistent patients shared more public clonotypes (around 3,000) than new patients (over 950). Lower TCR diversity characterized persistent Graves' patients relative to newly diagnosed patients. Persistent cases favored TRBV28, TRBJ1-2 and TRBJ2-5.

Germline CDR1 and CDR2: SNHLY and FYNNEI. V was cut by 0 bases and J by 0 bases, with 4 bases left in between. The length of the CDR3 is 14 residues. Investigators prepared the TCR beta libraries by applying iRepertoire HTBI primers and Arm-PCR of CDR3 regions. TCRdb passed the multiplex PCR reads through MiXCR, listing each CDR3 protein once. Among about 440,000 distinct CDR3 sequences listed, less than 20% were seen once. Described time point: newly diagnosed GD, antithyroid drugs for less than 3 months. Scientists built the TCR library using RNA that was extracted from PBMCs. A volume of 8.5 to 10 milliliters of peripheral blood was collected in EDTA tubes. This clonotype occurred a few times. The antigen remains unidentified. The same sample was also used in a study of T cells in Graves' hyperthyroidism and ophthalmopathy.

The source material was peripheral blood mononuclear cells (PBMCs), sampled at new diagnosis, from a patient treated with antithyroid drugs. This chain connects TRBV2 to TRBJ2-3; D is undetermined. This TCR was sampled from a woman in her twenties or thirties with Graves disease. The CDR3 is CASSEASSTDTQYF. CDR3 coding DNA: TGTGCCAGCAGTGAAGCTTCTAGCACAGATACGCAGTATTTT.